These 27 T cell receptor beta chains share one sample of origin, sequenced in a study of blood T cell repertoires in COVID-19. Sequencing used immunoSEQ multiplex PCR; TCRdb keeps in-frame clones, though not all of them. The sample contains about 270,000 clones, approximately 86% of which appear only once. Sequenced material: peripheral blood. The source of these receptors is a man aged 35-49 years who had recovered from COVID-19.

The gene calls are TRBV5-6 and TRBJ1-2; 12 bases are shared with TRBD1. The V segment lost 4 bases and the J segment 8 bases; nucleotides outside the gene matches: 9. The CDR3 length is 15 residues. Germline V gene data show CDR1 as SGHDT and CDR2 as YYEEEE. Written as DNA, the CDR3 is TGTGCCAGCAGCCCGGCCGGGACAGGGGGCGCGGGCTACACCTTC. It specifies CASSPAGTGGAGYTF.

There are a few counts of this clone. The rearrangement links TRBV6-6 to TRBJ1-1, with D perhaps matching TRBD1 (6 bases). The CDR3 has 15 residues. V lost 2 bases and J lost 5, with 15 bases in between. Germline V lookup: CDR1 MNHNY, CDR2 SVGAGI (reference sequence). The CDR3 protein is CASSYPRDKGTEAFF. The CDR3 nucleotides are TGTGCCAGCAGTTACCCCCGGGACAAGGGGACTGAAGCTTTCTTT.

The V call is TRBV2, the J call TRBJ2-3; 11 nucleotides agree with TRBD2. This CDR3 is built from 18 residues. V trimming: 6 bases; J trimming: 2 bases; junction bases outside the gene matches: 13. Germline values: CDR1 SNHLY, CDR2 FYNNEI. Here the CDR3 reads CASSEFPLAGGFTDTQYF. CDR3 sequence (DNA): TGTGCCAGCAGCGAATTTCCCCTAGCGGGGGGTTTCACAGATACGCAGTATTTT.

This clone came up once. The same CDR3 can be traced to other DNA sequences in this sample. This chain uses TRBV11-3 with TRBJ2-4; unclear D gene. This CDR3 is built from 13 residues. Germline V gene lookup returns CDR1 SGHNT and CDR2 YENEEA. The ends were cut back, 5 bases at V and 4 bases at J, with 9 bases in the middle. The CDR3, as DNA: TGTGCCAGCAGCGTAGGGCAGAAAAACATTCAGTACTTC. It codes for CASSVGQKNIQYF.

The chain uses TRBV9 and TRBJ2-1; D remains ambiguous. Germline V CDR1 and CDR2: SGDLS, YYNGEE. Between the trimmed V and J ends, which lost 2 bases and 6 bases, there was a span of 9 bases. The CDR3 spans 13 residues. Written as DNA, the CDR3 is TGTGCCAGCAGCGTCCATCAGTTCAATGAGCAGTTCTTC. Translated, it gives CASSVHQFNEQFF.

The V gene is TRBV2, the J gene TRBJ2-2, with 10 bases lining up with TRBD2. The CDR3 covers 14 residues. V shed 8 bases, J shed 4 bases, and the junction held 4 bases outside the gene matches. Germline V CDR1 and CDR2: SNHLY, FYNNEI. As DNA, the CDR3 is TGTGCCAGCCCTAGCGGGAGTCCCACCGGGGAGCTGTTTTTT. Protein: CASPSGSPTGELFF.

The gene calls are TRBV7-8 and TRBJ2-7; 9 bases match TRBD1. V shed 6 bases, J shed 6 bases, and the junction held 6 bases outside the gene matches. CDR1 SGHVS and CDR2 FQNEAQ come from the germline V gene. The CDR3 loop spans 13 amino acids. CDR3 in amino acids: CASSLDRGGEQYF. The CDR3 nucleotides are TGTGCCAGCAGTTTGGACAGGGGAGGCGAGCAGTACTTC.

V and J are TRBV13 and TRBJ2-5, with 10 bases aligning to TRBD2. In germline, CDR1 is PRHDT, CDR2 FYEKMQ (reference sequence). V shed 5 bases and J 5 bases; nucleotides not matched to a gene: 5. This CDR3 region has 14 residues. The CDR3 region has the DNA TGTGCCAGCAGCCCCCGACTAGCGGGTGAGACCCAGTACTTC. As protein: CASSPRLAGETQYF.

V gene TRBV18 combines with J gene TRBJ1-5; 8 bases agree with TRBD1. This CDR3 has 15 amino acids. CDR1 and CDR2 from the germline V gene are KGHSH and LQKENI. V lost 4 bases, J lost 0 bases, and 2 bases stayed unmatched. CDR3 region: CASSLDRDSNQPQHF. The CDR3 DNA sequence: TGTGCCAGCTCACTGGACAGGGATAGCAATCAGCCCCAGCATTTT.

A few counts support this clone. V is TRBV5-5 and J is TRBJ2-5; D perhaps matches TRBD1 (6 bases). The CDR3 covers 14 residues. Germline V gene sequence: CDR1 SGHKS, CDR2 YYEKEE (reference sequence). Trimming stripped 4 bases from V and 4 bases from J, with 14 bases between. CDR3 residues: CASSPMTGRETQYF. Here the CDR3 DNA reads TGTGCCAGCAGCCCGATGACAGGTCGAGAGACCCAGTACTTC. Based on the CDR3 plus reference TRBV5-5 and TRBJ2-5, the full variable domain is DAGVTQSPTHLIKTRGQQVTLRCSPISGHKSVSWYQQVLGQGPQFIFQYYEKEERGRGNFPDRFSARQFPNYSSELNVNALLLGDSALYLCASSPMTGRETQYFGPGTRLLVL.

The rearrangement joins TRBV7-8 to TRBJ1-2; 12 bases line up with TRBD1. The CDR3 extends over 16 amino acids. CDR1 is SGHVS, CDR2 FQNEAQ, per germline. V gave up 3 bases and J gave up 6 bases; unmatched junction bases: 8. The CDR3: CASSFHRDRGRDGYTF. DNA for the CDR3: TGTGCCAGCAGCTTTCACCGGGACAGGGGGCGCGATGGCTACACCTTC.

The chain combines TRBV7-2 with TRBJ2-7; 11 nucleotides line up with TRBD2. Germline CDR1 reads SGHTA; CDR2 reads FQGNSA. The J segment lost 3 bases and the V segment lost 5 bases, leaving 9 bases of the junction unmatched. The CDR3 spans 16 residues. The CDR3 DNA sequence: TGTGCCAGCAGCACCAGTCTAGCGGGGGGTTTCTACGAGCAGTACTTC. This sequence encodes CASSTSLAGGFYEQYF.

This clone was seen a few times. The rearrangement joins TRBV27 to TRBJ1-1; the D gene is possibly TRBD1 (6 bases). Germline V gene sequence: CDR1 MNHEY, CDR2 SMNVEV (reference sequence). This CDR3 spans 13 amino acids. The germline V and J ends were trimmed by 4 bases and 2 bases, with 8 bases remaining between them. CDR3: CASSWTANTEAFF. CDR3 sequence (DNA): TGTGCCAGCAGTTGGACAGCTAACACTGAAGCTTTCTTT.

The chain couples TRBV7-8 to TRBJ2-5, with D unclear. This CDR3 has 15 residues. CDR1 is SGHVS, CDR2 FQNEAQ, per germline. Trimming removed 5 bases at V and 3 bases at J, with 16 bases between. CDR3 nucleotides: TGTGCCAGCAGCCCCTTACCGACATTAAAAGAGACCCAGTACTTC. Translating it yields CASSPLPTLKETQYF.

The CDR3 nucleotides read TGTGCCAGCAGTACGGGGGGCCATCGCCACTTT. Translated, it gives CASSTGGHRHF. The chain joins TRBV6-5 to TRBJ1-6; D might be TRBD1 (6 bases). Trimming took 5 bases from V and 18 from J, leaving 14 bases between them. Germline assignment: CDR1 MNHEY and CDR2 SVGAGI. The CDR3 contains 11 residues.

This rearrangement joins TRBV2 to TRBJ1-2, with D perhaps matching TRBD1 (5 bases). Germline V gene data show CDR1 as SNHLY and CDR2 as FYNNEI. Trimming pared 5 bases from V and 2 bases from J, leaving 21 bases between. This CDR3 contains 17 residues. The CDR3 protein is CASSSKRGGRENYGYTF. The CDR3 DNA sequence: TGTGCCAGCAGTTCCAAGCGGGGCGGAAGGGAGAACTATGGCTACACCTTC. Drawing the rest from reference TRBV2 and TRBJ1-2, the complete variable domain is EPEVTQTPSHQVTQMGQEVILRCVPISNHLYFYWYRQILGQKVEFLVSFYNNEISEKSEIFDDQFSVERPDGSNFTLKIRSTKLEDSAMYFCASSSKRGGRENYGYTFGSGTRLTVV.

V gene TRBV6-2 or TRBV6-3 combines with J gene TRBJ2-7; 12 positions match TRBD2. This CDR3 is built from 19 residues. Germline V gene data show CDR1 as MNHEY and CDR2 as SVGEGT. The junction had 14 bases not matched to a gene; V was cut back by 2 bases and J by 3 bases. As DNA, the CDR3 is TGTGCCAGCAGTTACCATGGGACTAGCGGGCCCACCAAACGCTACGAGCAGTACTTC. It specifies CASSYHGTSGPTKRYEQYF.

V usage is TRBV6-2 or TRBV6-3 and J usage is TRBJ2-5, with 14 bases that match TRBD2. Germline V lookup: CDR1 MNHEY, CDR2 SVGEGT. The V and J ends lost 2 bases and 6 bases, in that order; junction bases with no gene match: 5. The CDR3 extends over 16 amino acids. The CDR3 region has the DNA TGTGCCAGCAGTTACATGGGGACTAGCGGGGGAAAGACCCAGTACTTC. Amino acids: CASSYMGTSGGKTQYF.

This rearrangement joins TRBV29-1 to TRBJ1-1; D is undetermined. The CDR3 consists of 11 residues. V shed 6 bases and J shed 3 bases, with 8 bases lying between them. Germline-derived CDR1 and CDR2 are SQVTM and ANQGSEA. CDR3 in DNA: TGCAGCGTGGGGAGGGACACTGAAGCTTTCTTT. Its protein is CSVGRDTEAFF.

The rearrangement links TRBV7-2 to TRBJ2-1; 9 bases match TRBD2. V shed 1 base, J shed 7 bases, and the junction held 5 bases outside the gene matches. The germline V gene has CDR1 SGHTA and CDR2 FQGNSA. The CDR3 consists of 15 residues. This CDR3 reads CASSLELAGSNEQFF. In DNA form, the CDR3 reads TGTGCCAGCAGCTTAGAACTAGCGGGCTCAAATGAGCAGTTCTTC.

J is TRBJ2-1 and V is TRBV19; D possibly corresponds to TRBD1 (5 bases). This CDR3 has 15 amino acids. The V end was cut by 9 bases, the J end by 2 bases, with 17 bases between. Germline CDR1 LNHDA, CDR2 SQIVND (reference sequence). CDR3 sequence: CASRFDGQAYNEQFF. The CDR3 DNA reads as TGTGCCAGCCGGTTCGATGGACAAGCCTACAATGAGCAGTTCTTC.

DNA of the CDR3: TGTGCCAGTAGTTATAGCGGGGGGCCCTACGAGCAGTACTTC. This codes for CASSYSGGPYEQYF. V is TRBV19 and J is TRBJ2-7; 10 bases agree with TRBD2. Trimming cost V 5 bases and J 2 bases; bases outside gene matches: 3. The CDR3 spans 14 residues. CDR1 LNHDA and CDR2 SQIVND come from the germline V gene (reference sequence). The entire variable domain, with the rest obtained from reference TRBV19 and TRBJ2-7, is as follows: DGGITQSPKYLFRKEGQNVTLSCEQNLNHDAMYWYRQDPGQGLRLIYYSQIVNDFQKGDIAEGYSVSREKKESFPLTVTSAQKNPTAFYLCASSYSGGPYEQYFGPGTRLTVT.

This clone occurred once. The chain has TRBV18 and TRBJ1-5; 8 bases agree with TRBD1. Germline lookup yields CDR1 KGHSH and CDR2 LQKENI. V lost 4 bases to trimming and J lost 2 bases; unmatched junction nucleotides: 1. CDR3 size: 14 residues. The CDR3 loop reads CASSQDRGNQPQHF. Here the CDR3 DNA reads TGTGCCAGCTCACAGGACAGGGGCAATCAGCCCCAGCATTTT.

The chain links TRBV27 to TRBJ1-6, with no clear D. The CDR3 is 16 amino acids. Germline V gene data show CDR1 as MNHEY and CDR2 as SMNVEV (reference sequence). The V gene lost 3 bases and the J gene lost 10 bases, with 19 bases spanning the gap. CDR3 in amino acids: CASSFREPRGESPLHF. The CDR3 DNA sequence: TGTGCCAGCAGTTTCCGTGAGCCAAGAGGAGAGTCACCCCTCCACTTT.

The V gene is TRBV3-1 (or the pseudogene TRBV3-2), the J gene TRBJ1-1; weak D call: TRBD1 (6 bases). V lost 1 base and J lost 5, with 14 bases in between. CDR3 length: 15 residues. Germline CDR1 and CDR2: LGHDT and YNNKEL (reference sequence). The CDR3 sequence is CASSQGPQGGTEAFF. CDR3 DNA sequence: TGTGCCAGCAGCCAAGGGCCACAGGGTGGAACTGAAGCTTTCTTT.

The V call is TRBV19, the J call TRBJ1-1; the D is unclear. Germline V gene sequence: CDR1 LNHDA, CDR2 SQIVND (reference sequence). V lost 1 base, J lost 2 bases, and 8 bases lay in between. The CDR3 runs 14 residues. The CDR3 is CASSIGATNTEAFF. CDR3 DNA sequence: TGTGCCAGTAGTATAGGGGCTACCAACACTGAAGCTTTCTTT.

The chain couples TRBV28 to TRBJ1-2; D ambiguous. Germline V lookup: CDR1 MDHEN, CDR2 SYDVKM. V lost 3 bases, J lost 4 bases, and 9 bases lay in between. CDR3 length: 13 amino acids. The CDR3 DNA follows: TGTGCCAGCAGTTTGGGCAGAGTCTATGGCTACACCTTC. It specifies CASSLGRVYGYTF.